These T cell receptor beta chains were read from a single sample in a study of immune evolution from preneoplasia to lung adenocarcinoma. Assay: immunoSEQ multiplex PCR; the TCRdb copy retains only in-frame clones and omits some. The sample lists roughly 13,000 clones, 75% to 85% occurring once. The sequenced sample consisted of FFPE minimally invasive lung adenocarcinoma tissue. These receptors all come from a person between 65 and 80 years old with lung adenocarcinoma. Both conserved end residues are part of each CDR3. D genes are given only for firm matches. Only part of the rows carry a size: once, few, many, or a class if the clone is expanded.

clone_size	j_call	d_call	v_call	cdr3_nt	cdr3_aa
once	TRBJ1-4	.	TRBV7-3	TGTGCCAGCAGCTTAAGGATGGGAGAAAAACTGTTTTTT	CASSLRMGEKLFF
.	TRBJ2-1	.	TRBV28	TGTGCCAGCAGTTCCACGGGCAAGAGTGAGCAGTTCTTC	CASSSTGKSEQFF
.	TRBJ2-2	TRBD2	TRBV6-4	TGTGCCAGCAGTGACCAGGGACTAGACAGATTCGGCACCGGGGAGCTGTTTTTT	CASSDQGLDRFGTGELFF
.	TRBJ1-1	TRBD1	TRBV6-6	TGTGCCAGCAGTTACCCAGCAGGGGGGACTGAAGCTTTCTTT	CASSYPAGGTEAFF
large	TRBJ1-5	.	TRBV14	TGTGCCAGCAGCCGAGACGGCAATCAGCCCCAGCATTTT	CASSRDGNQPQHF
.	TRBJ1-2	.	TRBV14	TGTGCCAGCAGCCAAGATCGGAACGGTACGGATCCCTATGGCTACACCTTC	CASSQDRNGTDPYGYTF
.	TRBJ1-2	.	TRBV15	TGTGCCACCAGCAGAGACAGTTCCTATGGCTACACCTTC	CATSRDSSYGYTF
.	TRBJ2-1	.	TRBV27	TGTGCCAGCACCAAAGGGTCCTACAATGAGCAGTTCTTC	CASTKGSYNEQFF
.	TRBJ1-1	TRBD1	TRBV5-1	TGCGCCAGCAGCCCGGGACAGGGAACTGAAGCTTTCTTT	CASSPGQGTEAFF
.	TRBJ1-1	.	TRBV4-1	TGCGCCAGCAGCCAAGATGGCAGGGGCTTTGAAGCTTTCTTT	CASSQDGRGFEAFF
.	TRBJ1-5	.	TRBV30	TGTGCCTGGAGTCGAGGGAAGGATCAGCCCCAGCATTTT	CAWSRGKDQPQHF
.	TRBJ1-2	.	TRBV19	TGTGCCAGTAACAGGGAAAACTATGGCTACACCTTC	CASNRENYGYTF
.	TRBJ2-7	TRBD1	TRBV14	TGTGCCAGCAGCCGAAGACCCGGACAGGGACGGGCGGGTTACGAGCAGTACTTC	CASSRRPGQGRAGYEQYF
.	TRBJ2-1	.	TRBV19	TGTGCCAGTAGTCCTGGAAACGTAGGTAATGAGCAGTTCTTC	CASSPGNVGNEQFF
.	TRBJ1-1	.	TRBV7-6	TGTGCCAGCAGCTTAGCATCCTCCGAGACTGAAGCTTTCTTT	CASSLASSETEAFF
.	TRBJ1-4	.	TRBV30	TGTGCCTGGGGGCCGGGGGCAAAACTGTTTTTT	CAWGPGAKLFF
medium-sized	TRBJ2-7	.	TRBV15	TGTGCCACCAGCATTCTCGGCGGAGAGCAGTACTTC	CATSILGGEQYF
.	TRBJ2-3	.	TRBV5-1	TGCGCCAGCAGCGCTACTCGGGGCGAGACAGATACGCAGTATTTT	CASSATRGETDTQYF
few	TRBJ2-3	.	TRBV27	TGTGCCAGCAGTTTATCGAGCACAGATACGCAGTATTTT	CASSLSSTDTQYF
.	TRBJ2-3	TRBD1	TRBV10-3	TGTGCCATCAGTGCTCTGCGTGTAGGAGCCTCAGGGGGCACAGATATGCAGTATTTT	CAISALRVGASGGTDMQYF
few	TRBJ1-1	TRBD1	TRBV30	TGTGCCTGGCAGCAGGGGGCCTCTCCCAGAGCTTTCTTT	CAWQQGASPRAFF
.	TRBJ1-2	TRBD1	TRBV15	TGTGCCACCAGCAGATTCGGACAGGATGGCTACACCTTC	CATSRFGQDGYTF
.	TRBJ2-5	.	TRBV25-1	TGTGCCAGCAGACGCGGCGTCCAAGAGACCCAGTACTTC	CASRRGVQETQYF
.	TRBJ1-2	TRBD1	TRBV28	TGTGCCAGCAGAATAAAACAGGGGGGCGGCTACACCTTC	CASRIKQGGGYTF
.	TRBJ1-1	TRBD1	TRBV5-1	TGCGCCAGCAGCCCCGCAGGGGGCACTGAAGCTTTCTTT	CASSPAGGTEAFF
few	TRBJ2-6	.	TRBV19	TGTGCCAGTAGTCAGGACTCTGGGGCCAACGTCCTGACTTTC	CASSQDSGANVLTF
.	TRBJ1-2	.	TRBV7-2	TGTGCCAGCAGCCAAATACTTAACTATGGCTACACCTTC	CASSQILNYGYTF
.	TRBJ1-2	.	TRBV27	TGTGCCAGCAGTTCCCAGGACAGTTACTATGGCTACACCTTC	CASSSQDSYYGYTF
.	TRBJ1-5	.	TRBV4-1	TGCGCCAGCAGCCAATCGGTCCGGGAGTTGCCCCAGCATTTT	CASSQSVRELPQHF
.	TRBJ2-7	.	TRBV4-2	TGTGCCAGCAGCCAGTCGGGGGGCCCAGGGGACTATTACGAGCAGTACTTC	CASSQSGGPGDYYEQYF
few	TRBJ1-1	.	TRBV20-1	TGCAGTGGGAAGGGGAACACTGAAGCTTTCTTT	CSGKGNTEAFF
.	TRBJ1-6	TRBD1	TRBV28	TGTGCCACCCATCCTCGAACAGGGGGCTTTATATATAATTCACCCCTCCACTTT	CATHPRTGGFIYNSPLHF
.	TRBJ2-3	.	TRBV10-1	TGCGCCAGCAGTGAGTCAGGGGGTTCAGATACGCAGTATTTT	CASSESGGSDTQYF
.	TRBJ2-2	.	TRBV28	TGTGCCAGCAGTAAAGGACAGAGCCTCGTCACCGGGGAGCTGTTTTTT	CASSKGQSLVTGELFF
.	TRBJ1-1	.	TRBV19	TGTGCCAGCCTTGGACAAATGAACACTGAAGCTTTCTTT	CASLGQMNTEAFF
.	TRBJ1-5	.	TRBV19	TGTGCCAGTAGTACAAACAGGGTCAATAGCAATCAGCCCCAGCATTTT	CASSTNRVNSNQPQHF
.	TRBJ1-2	.	TRBV6-1	TGTGCCAGCAGTATCACAGCGGTGGGCTACACCTTC	CASSITAVGYTF
.	TRBJ2-3	TRBD2	TRBV2	TGTGCCAGCAGTGACGGGCTAGCGGGGGTGGGAGATACGCAGTATTTT	CASSDGLAGVGDTQYF